The source of this TCR beta chain is a study of technical replicates of blood from four donors. This CDR3 has 15 residues. Trimming left V 1 base short and J 3 bases short, with 11 bases between. Germline loops: CDR1 LGHNA, CDR2 YNFKEQ. The repertoire was sequenced with immunoSEQ multiplex PCR; TCRdb's copy has only in-frame clones and lacks some. The sample lists approximately 65,000 clones; approximately 84% were seen once. The source of this sequence is a human donor in good health. Some clones in this sample may be carry-over from other donors' samples. The sample taken for sequencing was PBMCs. The J gene is TRBJ2-3, the V gene TRBV4-2, with D perhaps matching TRBD2 (6 bases). The CDR3: CASSQGTGETDTQYF. CDR3 DNA sequence: TGTGCCAGCAGCCAAGGAACGGGAGAGACAGATACGCAGTATTTT.